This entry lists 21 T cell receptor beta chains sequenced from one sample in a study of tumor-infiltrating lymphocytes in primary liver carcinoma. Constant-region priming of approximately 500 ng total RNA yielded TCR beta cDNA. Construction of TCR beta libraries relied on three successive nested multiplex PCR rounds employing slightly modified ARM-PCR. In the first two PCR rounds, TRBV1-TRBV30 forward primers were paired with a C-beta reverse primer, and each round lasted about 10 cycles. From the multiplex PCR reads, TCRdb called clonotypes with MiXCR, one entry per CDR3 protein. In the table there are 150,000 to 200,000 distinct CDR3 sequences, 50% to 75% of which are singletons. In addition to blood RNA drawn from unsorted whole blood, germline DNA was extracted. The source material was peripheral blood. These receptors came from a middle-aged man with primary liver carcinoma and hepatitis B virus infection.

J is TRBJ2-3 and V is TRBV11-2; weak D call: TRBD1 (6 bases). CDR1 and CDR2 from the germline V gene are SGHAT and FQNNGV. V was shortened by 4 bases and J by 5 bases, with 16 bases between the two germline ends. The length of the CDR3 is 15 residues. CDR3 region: CASSSKTGRIDTQYF. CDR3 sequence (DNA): TGTGCCAGCAGCTCAAAGACAGGAAGGATAGATACGCAGTATTTT.

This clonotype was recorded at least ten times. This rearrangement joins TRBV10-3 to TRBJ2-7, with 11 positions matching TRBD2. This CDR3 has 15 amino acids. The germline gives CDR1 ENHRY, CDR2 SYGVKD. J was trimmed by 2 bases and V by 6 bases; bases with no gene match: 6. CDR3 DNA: TGTGCCATCAGGGAAGGGACTAGCGGAACCTACGAGCAGTACTTC. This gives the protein CAIREGTSGTYEQYF.

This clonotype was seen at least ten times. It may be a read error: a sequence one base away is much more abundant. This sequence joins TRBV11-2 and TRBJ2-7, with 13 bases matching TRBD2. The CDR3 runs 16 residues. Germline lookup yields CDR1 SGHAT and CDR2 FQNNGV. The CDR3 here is CANSLDWTSGSYEQYF. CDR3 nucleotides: TGTGCCAACAGCTTGGACTGGACTAGCGGGAGCTACGAGCAGTACTTC.

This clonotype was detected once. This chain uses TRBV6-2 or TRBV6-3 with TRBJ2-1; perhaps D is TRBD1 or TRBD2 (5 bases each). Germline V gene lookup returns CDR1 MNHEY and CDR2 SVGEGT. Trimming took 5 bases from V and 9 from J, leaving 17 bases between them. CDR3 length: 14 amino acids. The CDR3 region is CASSPGLWGIEQFF. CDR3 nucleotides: TGTGCCAGCAGTCCCGGACTTTGGGGCATTGAGCAGTTCTTC.

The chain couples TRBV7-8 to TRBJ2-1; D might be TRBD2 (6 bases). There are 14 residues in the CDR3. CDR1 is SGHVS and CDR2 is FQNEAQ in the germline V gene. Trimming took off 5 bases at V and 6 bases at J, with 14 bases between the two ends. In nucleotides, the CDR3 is TGTGCCAGCAGCCCCGGGACTGCCGTCAATGAGCAGTTCTTC. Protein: CASSPGTAVNEQFF.

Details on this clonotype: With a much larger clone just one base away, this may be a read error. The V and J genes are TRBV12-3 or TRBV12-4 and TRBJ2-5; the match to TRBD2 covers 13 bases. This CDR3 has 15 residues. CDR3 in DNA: TGTACCAGCAGTCCCGGACTAGCGGGAGTCGAGACCCAGTACTTC. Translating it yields CTSSPGLAGVETQYF.

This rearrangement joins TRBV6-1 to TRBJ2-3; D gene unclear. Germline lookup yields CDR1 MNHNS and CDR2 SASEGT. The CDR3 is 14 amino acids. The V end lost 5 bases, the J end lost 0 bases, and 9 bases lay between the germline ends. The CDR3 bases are TGTGCCAGCAGTCCCCCGGACAGCACAGATACGCAGTATTTT. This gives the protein CASSPPDSTDTQYF.

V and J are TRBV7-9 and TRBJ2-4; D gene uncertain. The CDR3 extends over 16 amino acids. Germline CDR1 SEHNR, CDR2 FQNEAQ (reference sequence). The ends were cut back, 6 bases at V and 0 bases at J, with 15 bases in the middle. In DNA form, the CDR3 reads TGTGCCAGCAGTTTGGGTGCGGAGATAGCCAAAAACATTCAGTACTTC. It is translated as CASSLGAEIAKNIQYF.

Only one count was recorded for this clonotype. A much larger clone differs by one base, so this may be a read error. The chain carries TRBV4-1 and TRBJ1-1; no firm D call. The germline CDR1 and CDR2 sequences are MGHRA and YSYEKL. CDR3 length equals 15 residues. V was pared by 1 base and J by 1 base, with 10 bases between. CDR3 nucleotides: TGCGCCAGCAGCCAAGGAGTCACCCAGAACACTGAAGCTTTCTTT. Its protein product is CASSQGVTQNTEAFF.

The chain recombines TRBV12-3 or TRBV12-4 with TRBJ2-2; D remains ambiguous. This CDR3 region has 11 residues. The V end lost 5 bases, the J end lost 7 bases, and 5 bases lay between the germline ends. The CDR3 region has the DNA TGTGCCAGCAGTCGGGTCGGGGAGCTGTTTTTT. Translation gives CASSRVGELFF.

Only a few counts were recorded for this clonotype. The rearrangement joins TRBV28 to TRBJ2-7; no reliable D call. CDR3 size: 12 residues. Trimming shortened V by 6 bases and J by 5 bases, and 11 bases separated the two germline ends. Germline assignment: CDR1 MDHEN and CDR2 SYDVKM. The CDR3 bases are TGTGCCAGCAGCCATAGACCCCACGAGCAGTACTTC. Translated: CASSHRPHEQYF. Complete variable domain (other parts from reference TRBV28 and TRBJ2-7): DVKVTQSSRYLVKRTGEKVFLECVQDMDHENMFWYRQDPGLGLRLIYFSYDVKMKEKGDIPEGYSVSREKKERFSLILESASTNQTSMYLCASSHRPHEQYFGPGTRLTVT.

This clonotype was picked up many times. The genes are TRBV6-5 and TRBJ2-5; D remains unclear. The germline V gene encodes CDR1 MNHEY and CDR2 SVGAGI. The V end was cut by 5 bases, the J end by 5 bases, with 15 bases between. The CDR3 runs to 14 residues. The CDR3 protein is CASSTGPSEETQYF. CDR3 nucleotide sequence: TGTGCCAGCAGTACGGGCCCCTCCGAGGAGACCCAGTACTTC.

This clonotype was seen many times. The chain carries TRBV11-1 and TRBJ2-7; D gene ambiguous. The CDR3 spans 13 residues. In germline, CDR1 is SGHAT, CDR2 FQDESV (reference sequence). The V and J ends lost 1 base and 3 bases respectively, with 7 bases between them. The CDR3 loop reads CASSLGENYEQYF. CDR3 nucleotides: TGTGCCAGCAGCTTAGGGGAAAACTACGAGCAGTACTTC.

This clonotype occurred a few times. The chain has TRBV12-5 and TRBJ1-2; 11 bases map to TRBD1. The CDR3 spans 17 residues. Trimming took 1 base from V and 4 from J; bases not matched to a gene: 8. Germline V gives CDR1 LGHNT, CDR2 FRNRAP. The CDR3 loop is CASGLAGTGGFPYGYTF. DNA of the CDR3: TGTGCTAGTGGTTTGGCCGGGACAGGGGGTTTCCCCTATGGCTACACCTTC.

The CDR3 loop is CASSHGARGHHYEQYF. CDR3 coding DNA: TGCGCCAGCAGCCATGGGGCGCGAGGACACCACTACGAGCAGTACTTC. This chain links TRBV4-1 with TRBJ2-7; a weak D match, TRBD1 (5 bases). The V gene's germline CDR1 is MGHRA and CDR2 YSYEKL. This CDR3 region has 16 residues. Trimming shortened V by 3 bases and J by 3 bases, and 18 bases separated the two germline ends.

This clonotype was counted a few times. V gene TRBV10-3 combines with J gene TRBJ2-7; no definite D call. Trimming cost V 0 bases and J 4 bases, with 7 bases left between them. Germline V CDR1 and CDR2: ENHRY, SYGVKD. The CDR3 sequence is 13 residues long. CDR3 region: CAISESMGYEQYF. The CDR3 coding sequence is TGTGCCATCAGTGAGTCGATGGGGTACGAGCAGTACTTC.

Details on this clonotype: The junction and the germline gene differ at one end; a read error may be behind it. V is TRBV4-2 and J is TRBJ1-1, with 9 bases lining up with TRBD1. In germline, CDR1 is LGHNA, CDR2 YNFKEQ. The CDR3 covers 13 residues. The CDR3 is CASGQGQGTEAFF. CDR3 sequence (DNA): TGTGCCAGCGGCCAAGGACAGGGGACTGAAGCTTTCTTT.

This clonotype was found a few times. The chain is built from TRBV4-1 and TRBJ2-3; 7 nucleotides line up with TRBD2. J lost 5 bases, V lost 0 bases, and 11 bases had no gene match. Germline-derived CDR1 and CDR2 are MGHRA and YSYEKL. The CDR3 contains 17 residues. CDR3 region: CASSQDPGGGIRDTQYF. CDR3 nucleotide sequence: TGCGCCAGCAGCCAAGATCCCGGGGGAGGGATACGAGATACGCAGTATTTT.

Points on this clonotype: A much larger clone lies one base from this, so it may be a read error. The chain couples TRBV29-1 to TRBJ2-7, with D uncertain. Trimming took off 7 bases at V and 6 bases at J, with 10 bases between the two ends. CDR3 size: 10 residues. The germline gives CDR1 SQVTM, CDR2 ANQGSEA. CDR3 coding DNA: TGCAGCGCGAAGGTAAGCGAGCAGTACTTC. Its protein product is CSAKVSEQYF.

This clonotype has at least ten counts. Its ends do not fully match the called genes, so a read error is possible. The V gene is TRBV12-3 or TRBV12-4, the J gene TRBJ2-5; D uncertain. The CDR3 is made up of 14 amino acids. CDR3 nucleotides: TGTGCCAGCAGCTTAGGGTTTGGTGAAGAGACCCAGTACTTC. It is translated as CASSLGFGEETQYF.

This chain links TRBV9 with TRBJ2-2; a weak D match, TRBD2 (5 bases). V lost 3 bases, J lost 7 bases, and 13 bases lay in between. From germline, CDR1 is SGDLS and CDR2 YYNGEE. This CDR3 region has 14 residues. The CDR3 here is CASSAAKGGGELFF. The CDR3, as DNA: TGTGCCAGCAGCGCAGCTAAAGGAGGCGGGGAGCTGTTTTTT.